The clone carrying this T cell receptor beta chain was seen just once. This specimen belongs to a study of blood T cell repertoires in COVID-19. The overall study: The samples span acute and convalescent COVID-19 from the United States, Italy and Spain. The analysed material was cDNA or gDNA that came from T cells, B-cell-depleted T cells, or PBMCs.

CDR1 is LNHDA and CDR2 is SQIVND in the germline V gene (reference sequence). The CDR3 totals 17 residues. The junction had 12 bases not matched to a gene; V was cut back by 5 bases and J by 2 bases. The method was immunoSEQ multiplex PCR; TCRdb's version includes in-frame clones alone and lacks a portion of them. There are 500,000 to 600,000 clones in the sample; 85% to 90% occur only once, and roughly 8% lies in the top ten. While infection was still active, Seattle patients were enrolled and then followed longitudinally. This chain joins TRBV19 and TRBJ1-1; TRBD1 matches at 9 bases. This TCR derives from a woman aged 45-60 years with COVID-19, enrolled during active disease. The material sequenced was peripheral blood. The CDR3 is CASSPRGTGRPNTEAFF. The CDR3 DNA reads TGTGCCAGTAGTCCCCGAGGGACAGGGAGGCCCAACACTGAAGCTTTCTTT. Looking up the rest from reference TRBV19 and TRBJ1-1 gives the full variable domain: DGGITQSPKYLFRKEGQNVTLSCEQNLNHDAMYWYRQDPGQGLRLIYYSQIVNDFQKGDIAEGYSVSREKKESFPLTVTSAQKNPTAFYLCASSPRGTGRPNTEAFFGQGTRLTVV.